Reported below is one TCR beta chain. The antigen is undetermined. Germline values: CDR1 SGHRS, CDR2 YFSETQ. Trimming took 4 bases from V and 4 from J, leaving 17 bases between them. The CDR3 is 15 amino acids. CD45RO-negative, CCR7-selected cells formed the naive CD8 fraction, which excluded terminally differentiated effector memory CD45RA+ cells. Clones were read by immunoSEQ multiplex PCR, and TCRdb kept only the in-frame ones, dropping some. Of about 2 million clones listed, about 95% are singletons. The data originate from a study of shared clonotypes between healthy human individuals. Study-level findings and limits: When compared with the clonotypes that were shared by all four sorted-subset donors, the non-shared clonotypes turned out to have lower generation probabilities. Of the naive CD4 clonotypes, around 4.7% were shared across a few donors.

This rearrangement joins TRBV5-1 to TRBJ2-5; maybe TRBD2 (7 bases). The sample comprised naive CD8+ T cells sorted from blood. This TCR derives from a man aged 18 to 29 in good health. CDR3 amino acids: CASSTEGGGPETQYF. The CDR3 DNA reads as TGCGCCAGCAGCACGGAGGGGGGAGGGCCAGAGACCCAGTACTTC.